This T cell receptor beta chain was obtained from a study of Ad26.COV2.S vaccination and SARS-CoV-2 variants. About the research overall: Into the muscle, Ad26.COV2.S was dosed once or twice, 56 days apart.

Notes on the study in general: People who got the vaccine had more spike-specific TCR breadth than people who got placebo.

The CDR3 totals 14 residues. Germline lookup yields CDR1 ENHRY and CDR2 SYGVKD. V was pared by 6 bases and J by 7 bases, with 9 bases of the junction left unmatched. As to treatment: some 20 received Ad26.COV2.S at low or high dose, single or two shots; about five received placebo; per-sample allocation not given. Collection of the samples took place on day 63 after the first injection of vaccine or placebo. Its platform was an Ad26 vector, and its expressed antigen was Wuhan-strain SARS-CoV-2 spike. Here immunoSEQ multiplex PCR was the method, and the copy in TCRdb shows in-frame clones only, minus some. The sample contains some 340,000 clones, around 84% of which appear only once. Note on this clone: Its specificity is not known.

The sequencing used peripheral blood, collected in a trial of Ad26.COV2.S vaccine versus placebo. This rearrangement joins TRBV10-3 to TRBJ1-5; 7 bases line up with TRBD1. The receptor was derived from a person between 18 and 65 years old who received the Ad26.COV2.S COVID-19 vaccine or a placebo. The CDR3 spells CAIRADRDSQPQHF. The DNA of the CDR3 is TGTGCCATCAGGGCCGACAGGGATTCGCAGCCCCAGCATTTT.